Presented here are 21 T cell receptor beta chains from one specimen sequenced in a study of T cells after yellow fever vaccination. TCRdb passed the 5' RACE reads through MiXCR, listing each CDR3 protein once. Of a few hundred thousand distinct CDR3 sequences listed, around 13% were seen once; the top ten hold 2.5% to 4%. Specimen: CD4+ T cells sorted from PBMCs, collected 15 days after the yellow fever booster vaccination. These receptors came from a man younger than 35 who received the YFV17D yellow fever vaccine.

CDR3 sequence (DNA): TGTGCCAGCAGCACCGATGGGCGTATCCAAGAGACCCAGTACTTC. Protein sequence: CASSTDGRIQETQYF. J is TRBJ2-5 and V is TRBV5-5; D gene ambiguous. Germline loops: CDR1 SGHKS, CDR2 YYEKEE (reference sequence). V lost 4 bases to trimming and J lost 1 base, with 14 bases between them. This CDR3 is 15 amino acids long.

The chain is built from TRBV6-6 and TRBJ2-5, with D possibly being TRBD2 (5 bases). CDR1 is MNHNY, CDR2 SVGAGI, per germline (reference sequence). Trimming cost V 7 bases and J 6 bases, with 21 bases left between them. The CDR3 runs to 15 residues. The CDR3 region is CASNRLLEGAKTQYF. The CDR3 DNA reads as TGTGCCAGCAACCGCCTTCTCGAGGGCGCAAAGACCCAGTACTTC.

This clonotype was counted only a few times. The CDR3 region has the DNA TGCAGTGCTAGAAGGGGCCAAGAGACCCAGTACTTC. Translating it yields CSARRGQETQYF. The genes are TRBV20-1 and TRBJ2-5; tentatively, D is TRBD1 (5 bases). Trimming stripped 2 bases from V and 1 base from J, with 5 bases between. Germline loops: CDR1 DFQATT, CDR2 SNEGSKA (reference sequence). This CDR3 region has 12 residues.

The chain employs TRBV20-1 and TRBJ2-5; 9 nucleotides line up with TRBD2. This CDR3 comprises 15 residues. J lost 3 bases, V lost 0 bases, and 5 bases had no gene match. In germline, CDR1 is DFQATT, CDR2 SNEGSKA (reference sequence). The CDR3 loop reads CSARDRRLAEETQYF. CDR3 in DNA: TGCAGTGCTAGAGATAGGAGACTAGCGGAAGAGACCCAGTACTTC.

The gene calls are TRBV12-3 or TRBV12-4 and TRBJ2-3; D call uncertain. CDR3 length equals 13 residues. Trimming shortened V by 9 bases and J by 0 bases, and 10 bases separated the two germline ends. CDR3 sequence reads: CARRTSSTDTQYF. The CDR3, as DNA: TGTGCCAGACGAACCTCTAGCACAGATACGCAGTATTTT.

This clonotype was recorded many times. This may stem from a read error, because a much larger clone lies one nucleotide away. The chain employs TRBV30 and TRBJ2-5, with D hard to call. This CDR3 spans 13 amino acids. Germline CDR1 and CDR2: GTSNPN and SVGIG (reference sequence). The germline V and J ends were trimmed by 7 bases and 7 bases, with 19 bases remaining between them. The CDR3 DNA is TGTGCCTCCGCTTTCGATAGCCTGGTGACCCAGTACTTC. The encoded protein is CASAFDSLVTQYF.

In this sample, this clonotype turned up a few times. V is TRBV5-4 and J is TRBJ2-3, with 8 bases matching TRBD2. From germline, CDR1 is SGHNT and CDR2 YYREEE (reference sequence). The CDR3 runs to 14 residues. The V and J ends lost 5 bases and 1 base, in that order; junction bases with no gene match: 3. CDR3 sequence reads: CASSNSGGTDTQYF. The CDR3 DNA is TGTGCCAGCAGTAATAGCGGGGGCACAGATACGCAGTATTTT.

This clonotype came up a few times. CDR3 nucleotide sequence: TGCAGTGCTCCTCCATCCCGGGACCGGTCCTACGAGCAGTACGTC. Amino acid sequence: CSAPPSRDRSYEQYV. The chain employs TRBV20-1 and TRBJ2-7; D might be TRBD1 or TRBD2, each matching 5 bases. The V end lost 5 bases, the J end lost 1 base, and 18 bases lay between the germline ends. CDR3 length: 15 amino acids. Looked up from germline, CDR1 is DFQATT and CDR2 is SNEGSKA (reference sequence).

V gene TRBV27 combines with J gene TRBJ1-6; D gene unclear. The V gene's germline CDR1 is MNHEY and CDR2 SMNVEV (reference sequence). Trimming took 6 bases from V and 6 from J, leaving 15 bases between them. This CDR3 region has 15 residues. CDR3 loop: CASSQSLSANSPLHF. In DNA, the CDR3 is TGTGCCAGCAGCCAGAGCCTGTCAGCTAATTCACCCCTCCACTTT.

The J gene is TRBJ2-3, the V gene TRBV7-2; perhaps TRBD2 as D (5 bases). The CDR3 contains 17 residues. Trimming left V 5 bases short and J 0 bases short, with 18 bases between. Germline V gene data show CDR1 as SGHTA and CDR2 as FQGNSA. The CDR3 spells CASSPRGWTTSTDTQYF. CDR3 DNA: TGTGCCAGCAGCCCTCGGGGTTGGACCACTAGCACAGATACGCAGTATTTT.

This rearrangement joins TRBV5-1 to TRBJ2-1, with D unresolved. V was pared by 0 bases and J by 10 bases, with 11 bases between. Germline CDR1 and CDR2: SGHRS and YFSETQ. This CDR3 contains 13 residues. Here the CDR3 reads CASSLEALGEQFF. In DNA form, the CDR3 reads TGCGCCAGCAGCTTGGAGGCCCTGGGGGAGCAGTTCTTC.

This clonotype occurred many times. The genes are TRBV6-5 and TRBJ2-7; 8 positions match TRBD1. This CDR3 is built from 14 residues. V lost 6 bases to trimming and J lost 8 bases; unmatched junction nucleotides: 12. The germline CDR1 and CDR2 sequences are MNHEY and SVGAGI. The CDR3, as DNA: TGTGCCAGCAGCCCTCCGGGACAGGTTGAACAGCAGTACTTC. It encodes CASSPPGQVEQQYF.

This chain connects TRBV21-1 to TRBJ1-4; the table's D gene call, TRBD1, was not cross checked with the DNA. TRBV21-1 is flagged as a pseudogene. This CDR3 contains 17 residues. As DNA, the CDR3 is TGTGCCAGCAGCATACCGGGACACGCTGCAAATAATGAAAAACTGTTTTTT. It yields the protein CASSIPGHAANNEKLFF.

The chain uses TRBV3-1 and TRBJ1-1, with TRBD1 as a possible D gene (5 bases). In germline, CDR1 is LGHDT, CDR2 YNNKEL (reference sequence). V was pared by 6 bases and J by 3 bases, with 8 bases between. There are 12 residues in the CDR3. The CDR3 DNA reads as TGTGCCAGCAGGGGGGACTACACTGAAGCTTTCTTT. Protein: CASRGDYTEAFF.

This clonotype occurred a few times. One junction end does not reproduce the germline sequence, and a read error may be involved. The V call is TRBV12-3 or TRBV12-4, the J call TRBJ2-2; the D gene is possibly TRBD2 (5 bases). This CDR3 is 19 amino acids long. CDR3 sequence (DNA): TGTGCCAGCAGTCCCCCTAGACTATCCTTCGTGACGAAGACCGGGGAGCTGTTTTTT. Residues: CASSPPRLSFVTKTGELFF.

This clonotype appeared many times. This chain joins TRBV7-9 and TRBJ2-3, with unresolved D. CDR3 length: 15 amino acids. V dropped 8 bases and J dropped 3 bases, with 18 bases sitting between them. Germline CDR1 SEHNR, CDR2 FQNEAQ (reference sequence). CDR3 protein: CASGPRGFGTDTQYF. CDR3 DNA sequence: TGTGCCAGCGGTCCGAGAGGTTTTGGGACAGATACGCAGTATTTT.

This clonotype showed up just a few times. The V and J genes are TRBV7-9 and TRBJ1-6; 7 bases are a match to TRBD1. The V gene end was trimmed by 5 bases and the J gene end by 4 bases; junction bases not matched to a gene: 17. Germline-derived CDR1 and CDR2 are SEHNR and FQNEAQ (reference sequence). The CDR3 has 19 residues. CDR3 nucleotides: TGTGCCAGCAGCCTCAGTAGAACAGGGGTCCGTATTTATAATTCACCCCTCCACTTT. As protein: CASSLSRTGVRIYNSPLHF. Together with reference TRBV7-9 and TRBJ1-6, the CDR3 gives the full variable domain: DTGVSQNPRHKITKRGQNVTFRCDPISEHNRLYWYRQTLGQGPEFLTYFQNEAQLEKSRLLSDRFSAERPKGSFSTLEIQRTEQGDSAMYLCASSLSRTGVRIYNSPLHFGNGTRLTVT.

With respect to this clonotype: A single base separates this from a much larger clone, so it may be a read error. The chain joins TRBV7-3 to TRBJ2-2; D unclear. In germline, CDR1 is SGHTA, CDR2 FQGTGA. This CDR3 has 14 residues. CDR3 in DNA: TGTGCCAGCTGCTTCGCTCGGGACACCGGGGAGCTGTTTTTT. Protein product: CASCFARDTGELFF. The entire variable domain, with the rest obtained from reference TRBV7-3 and TRBJ2-2, is as follows: GAGVSQTPSNKVTEKGKYVELRCDPISGHTALYWYRQSLGQGPEFLIYFQGTGAADDSGLPNDRFFAVRPEGSVSTLKIQRTERGDSAVYLCASCFARDTGELFFGEGSRLTVL.

The chain is built from TRBV27 and TRBJ1-4; unclear D gene. From germline, CDR1 is MNHEY and CDR2 SMNVEV (reference sequence). Trimming removed 3 bases from V and 2 bases from J, with 25 bases in between. CDR3 length: 20 residues. The CDR3 loop reads CASSFQSPTGYRRTNEKLFF. CDR3 nucleotide sequence: TGTGCCAGCAGTTTTCAGTCCCCCACGGGATACCGGAGGACTAATGAAAAACTGTTTTTT.

The chain links TRBV6-2 or TRBV6-3 to TRBJ2-2; 8 bases align to TRBD1. Germline V gene data show CDR1 as MNHEY and CDR2 as SVGEGT. V shed 2 bases and J 4 bases; nucleotides not matched to a gene: 12. The CDR3 has 18 residues. Written as DNA, the CDR3 is TGTGCCAGCAGTTACGCGGGCAGGGGGCGAAGTCTCACCGGGGAGCTGTTTTTT. Its translation is CASSYAGRGRSLTGELFF.

The J gene is TRBJ2-5, the V gene TRBV12-3 or TRBV12-4, with TRBD2 identical over 7 bases. Trimming took 3 bases from V and 1 from J; bases not matched to a gene: 5. The CDR3 is made up of 15 amino acids. The CDR3 coding sequence is TGTGCCAGCAGTTTCCTTACGGGGGGCCAAGAGACCCAGTACTTC. It encodes CASSFLTGGQETQYF.